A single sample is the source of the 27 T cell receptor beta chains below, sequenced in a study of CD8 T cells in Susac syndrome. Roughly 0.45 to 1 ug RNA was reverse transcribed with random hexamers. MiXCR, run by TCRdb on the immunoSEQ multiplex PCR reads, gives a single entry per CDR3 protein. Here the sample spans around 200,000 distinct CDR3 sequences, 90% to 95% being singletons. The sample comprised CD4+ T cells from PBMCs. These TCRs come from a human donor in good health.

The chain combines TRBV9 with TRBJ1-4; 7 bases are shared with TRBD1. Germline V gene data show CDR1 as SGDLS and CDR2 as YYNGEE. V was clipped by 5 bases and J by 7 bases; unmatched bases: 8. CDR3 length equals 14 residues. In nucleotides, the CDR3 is TGTGCCAGCAGTGCAACCTGGACAGGTGAAAAACTGTTTTTT. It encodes CASSATWTGEKLFF.

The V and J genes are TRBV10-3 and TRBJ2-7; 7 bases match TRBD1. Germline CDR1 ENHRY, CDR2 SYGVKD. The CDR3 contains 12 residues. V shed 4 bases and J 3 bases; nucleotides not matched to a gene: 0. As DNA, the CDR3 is TGTGCCATCAGTGGGGACAGCTACGAGCAGTACGTC. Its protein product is CAISGDSYEQYV.

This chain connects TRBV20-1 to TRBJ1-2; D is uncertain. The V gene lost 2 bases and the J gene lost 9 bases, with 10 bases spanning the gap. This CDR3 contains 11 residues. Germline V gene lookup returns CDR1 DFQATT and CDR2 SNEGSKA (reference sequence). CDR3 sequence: CSARSVGSYTF. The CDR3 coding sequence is TGCAGTGCTAGATCCGTGGGTAGCTACACCTTC.

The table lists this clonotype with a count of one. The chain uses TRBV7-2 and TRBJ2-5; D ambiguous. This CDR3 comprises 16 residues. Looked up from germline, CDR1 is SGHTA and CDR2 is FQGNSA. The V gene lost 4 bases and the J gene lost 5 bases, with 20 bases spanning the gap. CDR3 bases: TGTGCCAGCAGCTATACCACCCCTGGCCGCGCGGAGACCCAGTACTTC. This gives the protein CASSYTTPGRAETQYF. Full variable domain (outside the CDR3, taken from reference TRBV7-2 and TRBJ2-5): GAGVSQSPSNKVTEKGKDVELRCDPISGHTALYWYRQSLGQGLEFLIYFQGNSAPDKSGLPSDRFSAERTGGSVSTLTIQRTQQEDSAVYLCASSYTTPGRAETQYFGPGTRLLVL.

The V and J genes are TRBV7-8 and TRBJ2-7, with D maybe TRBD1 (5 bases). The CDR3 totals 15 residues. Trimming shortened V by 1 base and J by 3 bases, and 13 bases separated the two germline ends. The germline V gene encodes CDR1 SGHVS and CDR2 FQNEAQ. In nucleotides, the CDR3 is TGTGCCAGCAGCTTAGATGGACAAGGTGGCTACGAGCAGTACTTC. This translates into CASSLDGQGGYEQYF.

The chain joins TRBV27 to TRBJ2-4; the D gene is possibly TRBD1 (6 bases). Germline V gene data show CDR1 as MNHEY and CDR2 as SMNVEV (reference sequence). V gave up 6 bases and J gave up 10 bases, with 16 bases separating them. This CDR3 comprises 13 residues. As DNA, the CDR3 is TGTGCCAGCAGGGAAGGGGGTGAAAGAATTCAGTACTTC. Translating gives CASREGGERIQYF.

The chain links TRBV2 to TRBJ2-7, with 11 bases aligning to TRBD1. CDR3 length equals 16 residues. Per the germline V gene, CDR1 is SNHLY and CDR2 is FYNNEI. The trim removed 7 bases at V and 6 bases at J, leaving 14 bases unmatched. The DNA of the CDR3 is TGTGCCAGCACTCCGGAGGGATGGACAGGGGGCTTCGAGCAGTACGTC. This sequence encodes CASTPEGWTGGFEQYV.

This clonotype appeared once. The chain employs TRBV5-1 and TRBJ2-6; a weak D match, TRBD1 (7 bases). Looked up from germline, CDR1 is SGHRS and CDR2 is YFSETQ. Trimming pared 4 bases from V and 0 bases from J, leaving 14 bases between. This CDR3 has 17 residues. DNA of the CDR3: TGCGCCAGCAGCCCATACAGGGGACTCTCTGGGGCCAACGTCCTGACTTTC. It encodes CASSPYRGLSGANVLTF. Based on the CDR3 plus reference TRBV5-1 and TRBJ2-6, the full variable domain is KAGVTQTPRYLIKTRGQQVTLSCSPISGHRSVSWYQQTPGQGLQFLFEYFSETQRNKGNFPGRFSGRQFSNSRSEMNVSTLELGDSALYLCASSPYRGLSGANVLTFGAGSRLTVL.

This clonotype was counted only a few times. The CDR3 sequence is CASSLTGVGGYTF. The CDR3 nucleotides are TGTGCCAGCAGCTTGACTGGGGTTGGCGGCTACACCTTC. The V call is TRBV5-4, the J call TRBJ1-2, with no clear D. The germline gives CDR1 SGHNT, CDR2 YYREEE (reference sequence). The germline V and J ends were trimmed by 1 base and 8 bases, with 12 bases remaining between them. The CDR3 spans 13 residues.

This chain's CDR3 is CSAPVPGIGNQPQHF. The CDR3, as DNA: TGCAGTGCTCCAGTCCCCGGTATAGGCAATCAGCCCCAGCATTTT. The V and J genes are TRBV20-1 and TRBJ1-5; D unclear. The CDR3 spans 15 residues. Germline V lookup: CDR1 DFQATT, CDR2 SNEGSKA (reference sequence). With 5 bases removed from V and 2 bases from J, the gap between germline ends came to 16 bases.

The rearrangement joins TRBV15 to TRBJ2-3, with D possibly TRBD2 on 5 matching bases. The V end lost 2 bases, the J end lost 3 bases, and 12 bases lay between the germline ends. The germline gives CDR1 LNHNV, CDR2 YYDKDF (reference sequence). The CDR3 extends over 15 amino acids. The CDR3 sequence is CATSRNEGNTDTQYF. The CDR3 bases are TGTGCCACCAGCAGAAATGAGGGTAATACAGATACGCAGTATTTT.

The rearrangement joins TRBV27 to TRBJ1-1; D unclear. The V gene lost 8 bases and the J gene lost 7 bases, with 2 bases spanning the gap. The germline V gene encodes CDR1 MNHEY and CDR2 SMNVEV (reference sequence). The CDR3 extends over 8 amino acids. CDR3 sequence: CASVEAFF. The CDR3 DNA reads TGTGCCAGCGTTGAAGCTTTCTTT.

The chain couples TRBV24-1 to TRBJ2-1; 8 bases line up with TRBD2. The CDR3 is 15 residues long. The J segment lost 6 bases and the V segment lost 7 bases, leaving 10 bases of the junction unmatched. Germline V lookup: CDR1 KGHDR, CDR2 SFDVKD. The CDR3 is CATSSDGLASNEQFF. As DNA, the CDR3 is TGTGCCACCAGCAGCGACGGACTAGCTTCCAATGAGCAGTTCTTC.

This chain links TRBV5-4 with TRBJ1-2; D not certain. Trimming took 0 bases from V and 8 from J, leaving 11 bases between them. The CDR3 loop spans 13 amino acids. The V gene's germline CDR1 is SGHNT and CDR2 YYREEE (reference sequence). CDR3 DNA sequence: TGTGCCAGCAGCTTGGCCACCGTGGGGGGCTACACCTTC. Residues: CASSLATVGGYTF. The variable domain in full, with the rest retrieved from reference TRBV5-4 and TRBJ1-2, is ETGVTQSPTHLIKTRGQQVTLRCSSQSGHNTVSWYQQALGQGPQFIFQYYREEENGRGNFPPRFSGLQFPNYSSELNVNALELDDSALYLCASSLATVGGYTFGSGTRLTVV.

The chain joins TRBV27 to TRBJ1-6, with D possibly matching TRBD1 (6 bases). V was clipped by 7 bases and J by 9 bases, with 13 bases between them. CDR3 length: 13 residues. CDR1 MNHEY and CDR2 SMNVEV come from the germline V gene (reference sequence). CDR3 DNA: TGTGCCAGCAAGTCAGGGGTTGCTTCACCCCTCCACTTT. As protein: CASKSGVASPLHF.

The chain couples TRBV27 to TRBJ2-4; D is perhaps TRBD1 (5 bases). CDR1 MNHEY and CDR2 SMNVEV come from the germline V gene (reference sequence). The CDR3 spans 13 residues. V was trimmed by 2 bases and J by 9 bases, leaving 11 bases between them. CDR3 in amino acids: CASSLQGLSIQYF. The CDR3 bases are TGTGCCAGCAGTTTACAGGGTTTGAGCATTCAGTACTTC.

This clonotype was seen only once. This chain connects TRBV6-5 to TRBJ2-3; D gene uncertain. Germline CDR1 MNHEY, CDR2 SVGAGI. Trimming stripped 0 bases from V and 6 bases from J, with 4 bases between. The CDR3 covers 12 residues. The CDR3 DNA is TGTGCCAGCAGTTACTCTCAGGATACGCAGTATTTT. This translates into CASSYSQDTQYF.

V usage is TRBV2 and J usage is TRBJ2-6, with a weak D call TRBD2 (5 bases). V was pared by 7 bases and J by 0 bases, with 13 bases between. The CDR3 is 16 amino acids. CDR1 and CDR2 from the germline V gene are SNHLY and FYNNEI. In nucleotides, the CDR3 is TGTGCCAGCAACGGAGGTTACAGCTCTGGGGCCAACGTCCTGACTTTC. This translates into CASNGGYSSGANVLTF.

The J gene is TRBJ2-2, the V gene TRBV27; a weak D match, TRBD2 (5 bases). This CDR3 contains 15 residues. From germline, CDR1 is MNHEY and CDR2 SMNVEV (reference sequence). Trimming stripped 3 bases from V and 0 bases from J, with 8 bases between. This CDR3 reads CASSLRVPNTGELFF. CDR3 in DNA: TGTGCCAGCAGTTTGAGGGTCCCGAACACCGGGGAGCTGTTTTTT.

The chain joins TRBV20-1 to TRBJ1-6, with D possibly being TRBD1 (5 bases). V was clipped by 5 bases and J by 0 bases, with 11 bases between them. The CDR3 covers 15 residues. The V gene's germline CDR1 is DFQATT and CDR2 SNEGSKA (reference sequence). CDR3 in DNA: TGCAGTGCTCCGAAGGGGAGCTCCTATAATTCACCCCTCCACTTT. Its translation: CSAPKGSSYNSPLHF.

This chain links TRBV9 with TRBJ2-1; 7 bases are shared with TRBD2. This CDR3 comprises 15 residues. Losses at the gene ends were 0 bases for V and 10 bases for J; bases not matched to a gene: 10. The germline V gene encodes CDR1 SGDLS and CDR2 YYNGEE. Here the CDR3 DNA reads TGTGCCAGCAGCGTAGCTGAGGGAGGGCCAAGGGAGCAGTTCTTC. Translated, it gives CASSVAEGGPREQFF.

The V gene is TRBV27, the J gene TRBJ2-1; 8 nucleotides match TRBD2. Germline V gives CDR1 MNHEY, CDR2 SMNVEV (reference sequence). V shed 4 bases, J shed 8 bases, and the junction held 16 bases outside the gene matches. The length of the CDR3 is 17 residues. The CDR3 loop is CASSSPLTSGSIDEQFF. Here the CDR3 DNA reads TGTGCCAGCAGTTCGCCTCTAACCAGCGGGAGTATTGATGAGCAGTTCTTC.

CDR3 nucleotides: TGTGCCACCAGTGGTAGCGAGTTTCAGACTAACAATGAGCAGTTCTTC. This gives the protein CATSGSEFQTNNEQFF. The chain recombines TRBV24-1 with TRBJ2-1, with D possibly TRBD2 on 5 matching bases. The CDR3 contains 16 residues. CDR1 is KGHDR and CDR2 is SFDVKD in the germline V gene. Trimming took off 5 bases at V and 5 bases at J, with 18 bases between the two ends.

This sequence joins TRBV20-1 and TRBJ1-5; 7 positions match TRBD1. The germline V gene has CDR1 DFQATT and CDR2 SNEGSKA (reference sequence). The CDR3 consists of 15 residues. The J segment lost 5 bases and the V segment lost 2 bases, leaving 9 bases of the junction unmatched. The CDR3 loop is CSARWTGGGDQPQHF. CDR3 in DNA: TGCAGTGCTAGATGGACAGGCGGAGGGGATCAGCCCCAGCATTTT.

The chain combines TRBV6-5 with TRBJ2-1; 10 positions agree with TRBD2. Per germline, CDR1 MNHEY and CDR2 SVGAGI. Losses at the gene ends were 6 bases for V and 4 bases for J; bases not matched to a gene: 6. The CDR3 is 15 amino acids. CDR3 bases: TGTGCCAGCAGAACCGGACTAGCGGCTTACAATGAGCAGTTCTTC. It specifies CASRTGLAAYNEQFF.

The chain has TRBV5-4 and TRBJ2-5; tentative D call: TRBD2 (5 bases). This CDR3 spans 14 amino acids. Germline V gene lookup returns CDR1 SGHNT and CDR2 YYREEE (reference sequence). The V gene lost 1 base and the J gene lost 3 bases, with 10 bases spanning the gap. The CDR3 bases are TGTGCCAGCAGCTTGTCCGGGATTAAAGAGACCCAGTACTTC. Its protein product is CASSLSGIKETQYF.

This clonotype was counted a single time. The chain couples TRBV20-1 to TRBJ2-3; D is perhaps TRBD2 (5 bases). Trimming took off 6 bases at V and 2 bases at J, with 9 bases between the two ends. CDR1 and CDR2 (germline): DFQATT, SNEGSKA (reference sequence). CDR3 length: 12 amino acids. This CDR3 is CSAGKPTDTQYF. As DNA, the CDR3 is TGCAGTGCCGGGAAACCCACAGATACGCAGTATTTT.